These T cell receptor beta chains were read from a single sample in a study of technical replicates of blood from four donors. Assay: immunoSEQ multiplex PCR; the TCRdb copy retains only in-frame clones and omits some. The table has fewer than 100,000 clones, 90% to 96% seen once. Specimen: T cells isolated from PBMCs. The receptors shown here come from a human donor in good health. Each CDR3 is given with its conserved first and last residue. D genes are given only for firm matches. Where a row states a size, it is once, few, many or the class of an expanded clone; other rows omit it.

>.|14|TRBV28|TRBJ1-4|.
TGTGCCAGCAGTCCGACAGTCTTTAATGAAAAACTGTTTTTT
CASSPTVFNEKLFF
>TRBD2|17|TRBV11-3|TRBJ2-5|once
TGTGCCAGCAGCGATCTGTGGACTAGCGGGGGGGAAGAGACCCAGTACTTC
CASSDLWTSGGEETQYF
>TRBD1|16|TRBV4-2|TRBJ1-5|.
TGTGCCAGCAGCCAAAAAGGACAGGGAAGCAATCAGCCCCAGCATTTT
CASSQKGQGSNQPQHF
>TRBD1|16|TRBV19|TRBJ2-7|.
TGTGCCAGTAGTCTGGGGGCTTCAGGGGGCCCCTACGAGCAGTACTTC
CASSLGASGGPYEQYF
>.|14|TRBV5-1|TRBJ2-7|.
TGCGCCAGCAGCTACGAGGGAGTGAGCTACGAGCAGTACTTC
CASSYEGVSYEQYF
>.|13|TRBV11-2|TRBJ2-1|.
TGTGCCAGCAGCTTAATTCGTAACAATGAGCAGTTCTTC
CASSLIRNNEQFF
>TRBD1|15|TRBV2|TRBJ2-3|.
TGTGCCAGCGTTACCGGGACAGGCCTAACGGATACGCAGTATTTT
CASVTGTGLTDTQYF
>TRBD1|16|TRBV19|TRBJ2-7|.
TGTGCCAGTAGTACCCGGACAGGGTCATTCTCCTACGAGCAGTACTTC
CASSTRTGSFSYEQYF
>TRBD1|14|TRBV11-3|TRBJ1-4|.
TGTGCCAGCAGCTGGGACAGGGTTGGGGAAAAACTGTTTTTT
CASSWDRVGEKLFF
>.|13|TRBV30|TRBJ2-3|.
TGTGCCTGGATTCCACACAGGGTTAATACGCAGTATTTT
CAWIPHRVNTQYF
>TRBD1|17|TRBV2|TRBJ2-7|once
TGTGCCAGCAGTGCCGGGACAGGGTTCAGGAGCTCCTACGAGCAGTACTTC
CASSAGTGFRSSYEQYF
>TRBD1|18|TRBV18|TRBJ1-3|.
TGTGCCAGCTCCCGGATCGGACAGGGCAAACTCTCTGGAAACACCATATATTTT
CASSRIGQGKLSGNTIYF
>.|15|TRBV5-1|TRBJ2-3|.
TGCGCCAGCAGCTTGTTGCGGGGTAGCACAGATACGCAGTATTTT
CASSLLRGSTDTQYF
>TRBD1|16|TRBV10-1|TRBJ2-2|.
TGCGCCAGCCGGGCCGAGGGACAGGGGTTTTCCGGGGAGCTGTTTTTT
CASRAEGQGFSGELFF
>TRBD1|14|TRBV2|TRBJ1-5|once
TGTGCCAGCAGTCCCGGGACAGCAGGGTGGGTGCGGCATTTT
CASSPGTAGWVRHF
>TRBD1|17|TRBV30|TRBJ1-6|.
TGTGCCTGGAGTGAGGGGACAGGGAGCTCCTATAATTCACCCCTCCACTTT
CAWSEGTGSSYNSPLHF
>.|16|TRBV9|TRBJ2-1|.
TGTGCCAGCAGCGTAGATAGGAGCACAAATTACAATGAGCAGTTCTTC
CASSVDRSTNYNEQFF
>.|18|TRBV6-1|TRBJ1-5|.
TGTGCCAGCAGTGGGACGGGGGAACCGGGACTCTTTGGTCAGCCCCAGCATTTT
CASSGTGEPGLFGQPQHF
>TRBD1|15|TRBV6-5|TRBJ1-1|.
TGTGCCAGCAGAGGAACAGGGGGCGGGTACACTGAAGCTTTCTTT
CASRGTGGGYTEAFF
>.|13|TRBV9|TRBJ2-2|.
TGTGCCAGCAGCGTAGATCCGGCCGGGGAGCTGTTTTTT
CASSVDPAGELFF
>TRBD1|19|TRBV5-8|TRBJ2-6|.
TGTGCCAGCAGTACAATGTTCGGGACAGCCCACTCTGGGGCCAACGTCCTGACTTTC
CASSTMFGTAHSGANVLTF
>TRBD1|16|TRBV6-1|TRBJ1-2|.
TGTGCCAGCAGTGTGGGGACAGGGAGTGTCCACTATGGCTACACCTTC
CASSVGTGSVHYGYTF
>.|13|TRBV7-9|TRBJ2-7|.
TGTGCCAGCAATAAACTCACGACCTACGAGCAGTACTTC
CASNKLTTYEQYF
>TRBD2|16|TRBV7-9|TRBJ2-3|.
TGTGCCAGCAGGCGCAACCTAGCGGGGGCCCGGGATACGCAGTATTTT
CASRRNLAGARDTQYF
>.|15|TRBV15|TRBJ2-1|once
TGTGCCACCAGCAGGGAACTCGGACAGAACAATGAGCAGTTCTTC
CATSRELGQNNEQFF
>.|13|TRBV30|TRBJ2-1|.
TGTGCCTGGAACAGGGCCCTTTGGGATGAGCAGTTCTTC
CAWNRALWDEQFF
>.|13|TRBV18|TRBJ2-5|.
TGTGCCAGCTCACCTCAGGGTGAGGAGACCCAGTACTTC
CASSPQGEETQYF
>.|16|TRBV7-9|TRBJ2-2|.
TGTGCCAGCAACAAACTGGGGCGGGGTAACACCGGGGAGCTGTTTTTT
CASNKLGRGNTGELFF
>TRBD1|19|TRBV27|TRBJ2-5|once
TGTGCCAGCAGTTCTCTTCAATCAACGACAGGGTGGTGGAAAGAGACCCAGTACTTC
CASSSLQSTTGWWKETQYF
>.|15|TRBV19|TRBJ2-7|.
TGTGCCAGTAGCCCACAGGGTCCTTCGGACTACGAGCAGTACTTC
CASSPQGPSDYEQYF
>TRBD1|16|TRBV15|TRBJ1-4|once
TGTGCCACCGACGAAGGGGGCATTACAACTAATGAAAAACTGTTTTTT
CATDEGGITTNEKLFF
>TRBD1|15|TRBV5-1|TRBJ1-6|.
TGCGCCAGCAGCCTTGGACAGGGTGGAAATTCACCCCTCCACTTT
CASSLGQGGNSPLHF
>.|16|TRBV6-1|TRBJ2-5|few
TGTGCCAGCAGTGAATTAGGCGGGACGGGACAAGAGACCCAGTACTTC
CASSELGGTGQETQYF
>TRBD1|11|TRBV20-1|TRBJ2-1|.
TGCAGTGCTAGATCCCGGGACAGGTTGTTCTTC
CSARSRDRLFF
>TRBD2|16|TRBV27|TRBJ2-1|once
TGTGCCAGCATCGACTCGGGACTATTTGAGACAAATGAGCAGTTCTTC
CASIDSGLFETNEQFF
>TRBD2|16|TRBV2|TRBJ2-3|.
TGTGCCAGCAGGGCGGGACTAGCAGCCACCACAGATACGCAGTATTTT
CASRAGLAATTDTQYF
>.|13|TRBV27|TRBJ2-3|.
TGTGCCACGGGCTCGGGAGTCCCAGATACGCAGTATTTT
CATGSGVPDTQYF
>.|14|TRBV30|TRBJ1-1|.
TGTGCCTGGAGACGCCTCAGGGAGGGCACTGAAGCTTTCTTT
CAWRRLREGTEAFF
>TRBD2|15|TRBV9|TRBJ2-1|.
TGTGCCAGCAGCGTAGGGCTAGCGGGGGGGCTTGAGCAGTTCTTC
CASSVGLAGGLEQFF
>TRBD1|16|TRBV30|TRBJ1-5|.
TGTGCCTGGAGGGAAGGGACAGGGTATAGCAATCAGCCCCAGCATTTT
CAWREGTGYSNQPQHF
>.|14|TRBV15|TRBJ2-1|.
TGTGCCACCAGCAGACGAGGGGGTTCCAATGAGCAGTTCTTC
CATSRRGGSNEQFF
>.|15|TRBV5-1|TRBJ2-2|.
TGCGCCAGCCAACGAAGGACAGCGAACACCGGGGAGCTGTTTTTT
CASQRRTANTGELFF
>.|13|TRBV13|TRBJ2-7|.
TGTGCCAGCAGCTTAAACAGGGATGACGAGCAGTACTTC
CASSLNRDDEQYF
>.|13|TRBV30|TRBJ1-2|.
TGTGCCTGGAGTCCGACCGGGAACTATGGCTACACCTTC
CAWSPTGNYGYTF
>.|14|TRBV27|TRBJ1-4|.
TGTGCCAGCAGTTTATACCCAGGGGAGGAAAAACTGTTTTTT
CASSLYPGEEKLFF
>.|15|TRBV7-8|TRBJ1-1|.
TGTGCCAGCCGAATAAACAGGGAGAGTTTCACTGAAGCTTTCTTT
CASRINRESFTEAFF
>.|13|TRBV5-1|TRBJ2-5|once
TGCGCCAGCAGCTTTTATTCCGAAGAGACCCAGTACTTC
CASSFYSEETQYF